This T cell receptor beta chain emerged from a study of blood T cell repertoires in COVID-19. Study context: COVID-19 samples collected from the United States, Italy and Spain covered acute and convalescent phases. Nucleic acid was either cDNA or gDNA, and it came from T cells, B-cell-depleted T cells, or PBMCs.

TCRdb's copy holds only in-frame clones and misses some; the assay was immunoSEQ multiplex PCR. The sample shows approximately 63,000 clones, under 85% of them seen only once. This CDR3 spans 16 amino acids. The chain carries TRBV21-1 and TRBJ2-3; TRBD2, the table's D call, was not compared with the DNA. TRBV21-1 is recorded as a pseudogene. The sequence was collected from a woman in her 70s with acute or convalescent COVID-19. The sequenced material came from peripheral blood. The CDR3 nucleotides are TGTGCCAGCTGCCCTTGTGGCGGGGACCCCACAGATACGCAGTATTTT. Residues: CASCPCGGDPTDTQYF.